Below, one T cell receptor beta chain is given with its context. Antigen: not known. This specimen belongs to a study of cytomegalovirus exposure and HLA in healthy donors. Amplification used 60 Vbeta primers and 13 Jbeta primers. Sequencing was performed with immunoSEQ multiplex PCR; in TCRdb, only in-frame clones are kept and a portion is missing. The profile shows about 93,000 clones, approximately 72% of them singletons. Overall study findings and caveats: The only immune exposure information that was available was CMV serostatus. Among TCR beta chains, those listed as cytomegalovirus-associated numbered some 170.

At the time of sampling, donors were nominally healthy, though unrecorded immune exposures were likely. This CDR3 comprises 12 residues. Germline CDR1 reads MNHNY; CDR2 reads SVGAGI (reference sequence). V was cut by 5 bases and J by 7 bases, with 9 bases left in between. The chain joins TRBV6-6 to TRBJ2-1, with D perhaps TRBD2 (6 bases). This receptor was obtained from a woman aged 40 to 55 in good health and CMV-seronegative. The sample taken for sequencing was PBMCs. In nucleotides, the CDR3 is TGTGCCAGCAGTAGACTAGTAAATGAGCAGTTCTTC. Protein sequence: CASSRLVNEQFF.